This TCR beta chain was retrieved from a study of blood T cell repertoires in COVID-19. Across the whole study: Acute-phase and convalescent COVID-19 samples originated in the United States, Italy and Spain. Sources were T cells, B-cell-depleted T cells, or PBMCs; the material itself was cDNA or gDNA.

The V gene lost 7 bases and the J gene lost 3 bases, with 12 bases spanning the gap. The germline V gene has CDR1 WSHSY and CDR2 SAAADI. CDR3 length equals 13 residues. In the study's own analysis: Quantification of nucleated cells was approximated via reference gene primer amplification. Sequencing used immunoSEQ multiplex PCR; TCRdb keeps in-frame clones, though not all of them. V, J and clone size are taken as reported in that table, and D and trimming were inferred from the DNA itself. The sample comprises more than 300,000 clones, about 83% of which are singletons, and approximately 1.3% rests with the top ten.

The TCR originated in a woman aged 50 to 60 with acute or convalescent COVID-19. Source material: peripheral blood. The rearrangement uses TRBV10-2 and TRBJ1-1, with a weak D call TRBD1 (5 bases). The CDR3 sequence: CASKLQGDTEAFF. CDR3 nucleotide sequence: TGCGCCAGCAAGTTACAAGGGGACACTGAAGCTTTCTTT.